The clone carrying this TCR beta chain was seen a few times. This specimen comes from a study of T-cell reconstitution after alpha-beta-depleted transplantation in children. The TCRbeta library incorporated unique molecular identifiers. TCRdb re-called the PCR reads through MiXCR, storing one row per CDR3 protein. The data contain around 400,000 distinct CDR3 sequences, about a fifth of them seen just once; the ten biggest clones take up around 4%. From germline, CDR1 is KGHDR and CDR2 SFDVKD. V was trimmed by 7 bases and J by 1 base, leaving 14 bases between them. There are 15 residues in the CDR3. The clonotype comes from a human donor who donated a stem cell graft to a child with acute myeloid leukemia. Here the sequenced sample was PBMCs from the stem cell graft donor, taken from the stem cell graft. This chain joins TRBV24-1 and TRBJ2-3; the D gene is possibly TRBD2 (5 bases). The CDR3 DNA reads TGTGCCACCAGACGGGGAGACGGCGGCACAGATACGCAGTATTTT. Translated, it gives CATRRGDGGTDTQYF.